These T cell receptor beta chains were read from a single sample in a study of blood T cell repertoires in COVID-19. Generated by immunoSEQ multiplex PCR, the TCRdb table keeps only in-frame clones and is missing some. Of about 40,000 clones in the sample, about 80% were seen once. Source material: peripheral blood. The origin of the receptors is a woman between 55 and 75 years old with acute or convalescent COVID-19. The CDR3 runs from the conserved cysteine through the conserved F or W. A D gene is named only where the DNA matches it firmly. For some rows the clone size is stated as once, few or many, or as a class when expanded; others skip it.

>TRBV28|NA|few|TRBJ1-3
CITGGVRGNTIYF
TGTATCACGGGGGGAGTTCGCGGAAACACCATATATTTT
>TRBV19|TRBD1|NA|TRBJ2-7
CASSIGGRGNTYEQYF
TGTGCCAGTAGTATAGGAGGCAGGGGGAACACCTACGAGCAGTACTTC
>TRBV2|TRBD2|few|TRBJ2-5
CASSVGIGRETQYF
TGTGCCAGCAGTGTCGGTATCGGGAGGGAGACCCAGTACTTC
>TRBV19|TRBD2|NA|TRBJ2-1
CASSIVGTSFGYEQFF
TGTGCCAGTAGTATAGTGGGGACTAGCTTTGGTTATGAGCAGTTCTTC
>TRBV18|TRBD1|NA|TRBJ2-2
CASSPQDRANTGELFF
TGTGCCAGCTCACCCCAGGACAGGGCGAACACCGGGGAGCTGTTTTTT
>TRBV7-8|TRBD1|NA|TRBJ1-2
CASSLRGWTGGRGYTF
TGTGCCAGCAGCTTAAGAGGCTGGACAGGGGGTCGTGGCTACACCTTC
>TRBV5-1|NA|NA|TRBJ1-4
CASSLDREGVVTNEKLFF
TGCGCCAGCAGCTTGGACAGGGAGGGTGTGGTGACTAATGAAAAACTGTTTTTT
>TRBV1|NA|NA|TRBJ2-2
CTSSQRGVKREHTGELFF
TGCACCAGCAGCCAACGGGGGGTGAAGCGGGAGCACACCGGGGAGCTGTTTTTT
>TRBV7-9|NA|once|TRBJ1-5
CASSLTGNQPQHF
TGTGCCAGCAGCTTAACTGGTAATCAGCCCCAGCATTTT
>TRBV19|NA|NA|TRBJ1-1
CASSIDSGNTEAFF
TGTGCCAGTAGTATAGACAGCGGGAACACTGAAGCTTTCTTT
>TRBV2|NA|NA|TRBJ2-3
CASWEGGKANTQYF
TGTGCCAGCTGGGAGGGGGGGAAGGCAAATACGCAGTATTTT
>TRBV19|TRBD2|NA|TRBJ2-5
CASRLGLAKKETQYF
TGTGCCAGTAGGTTGGGACTAGCAAAAAAAGAGACCCAGTACTTC
>TRBV14|TRBD1|NA|TRBJ1-4
CASLSRTGGLGTNEKLFF
TGTGCCAGCCTATCGAGGACAGGGGGCTTAGGAACTAATGAAAAACTGTTTTTT
>TRBV9|NA|NA|TRBJ2-3
CASSASSGQGSTDTQYF
TGTGCCAGCAGCGCCAGCTCCGGGCAGGGTAGCACAGATACGCAGTATTTT
>TRBV28|TRBD1|NA|TRBJ1-5
CASSLGQGGNQPQHF
TGTGCCAGCAGTTTAGGACAGGGAGGCAATCAGCCCCAGCATTTT
>TRBV30|TRBD1|once|TRBJ1-4
CAWSVRGTGGLNEKLFF
TGTGCCTGGAGTGTACGGGGGACAGGGGGGTTGAATGAAAAACTGTTTTTT
>TRBV28|TRBD2|NA|TRBJ2-7
CASSGASGGRYEQYF
TGTGCCAGCAGTGGAGCTAGCGGGGGGCGCTACGAGCAGTACTTC
>TRBV27|TRBD1|NA|TRBJ2-7
CASSPGTGEENEQYF
TGTGCCAGCAGTCCGGGGACAGGGGAGGAGAACGAGCAGTACTTC
>TRBV5-1|TRBD2|NA|TRBJ2-1
CASRGLAGSYNEQFF
TGCGCCAGCAGGGGACTAGCGGGCTCCTACAATGAGCAGTTCTTC
>TRBV19|NA|NA|TRBJ2-6
CASSPRGLSGANVLTF
TGTGCCAGTAGTCCGAGAGGACTCTCTGGGGCCAACGTCCTGACTTTC
>TRBV6-5|TRBD1|NA|TRBJ1-2
CAGARTGEGYTF
TGTGCCGGAGCCCGGACAGGGGAAGGCTACACCTTC
>TRBV2|NA|NA|TRBJ2-2
CASSGAESTGELFF
TGTGCCAGCAGTGGGGCCGAATCAACCGGGGAGCTGTTTTTT
>TRBV5-4|NA|NA|TRBJ2-1
CASSTSHYSYNEQFF
TGTGCCAGCAGCACATCACACTACTCCTACAATGAGCAGTTCTTC
>TRBV6-1|NA|NA|TRBJ1-1
CASSEYTGNTEAFF
TGTGCCAGCAGTGAATACACAGGGAACACTGAAGCTTTCTTT
>TRBV7-3|NA|few|TRBJ1-1
CASSVQGFTEAFF
TGTGCCAGCAGCGTACAGGGTTTTACTGAAGCTTTCTTT
>TRBV9|NA|once|TRBJ2-2
CASSSQGTGELFF
TGTGCCAGCAGCTCACAGGGCACCGGGGAGCTGTTTTTT
>TRBV6-5|NA|NA|TRBJ2-5
CASRATRAQETQYF
TGTGCCAGCAGAGCTACCAGGGCCCAAGAGACCCAGTACTTC